This T cell receptor (beta chain) was captured by sequencing in a study of cytomegalovirus exposure and HLA in healthy donors (dated by TCRdb to 2016 to 2017). Regarding the study in general: In an earlier analysis of some 610 of the donors, around 300 Gb of sequence data and 95 million to 130 million unique TCR beta sequences from some 170 million T cells were reported. About 280 gigabases of sequencing data and tens of millions of unique TCR sequences were included in an early release covering roughly 700 HLA-typed donors. The genetic ancestry cluster associated with self-reported Caucasian donors included 81% of the approximately 410 genotyped donors. The study aimed to test whether signatures of past pathogen exposure could be identified by cataloging public T cell receptors. Using immunosequencing, the study profiled T cell repertoires from approximately 700 subjects and related those repertoires to cytomegalovirus serostatus. A separate validation cohort of approximately 130 different subjects was used in addition to the 666-subject first cohort. To predict cytomegalovirus infection status, the study combined high-throughput TCR immunosequencing, statistical association of individual TCRs with disease status, and machine learning. A later analysis re-analyzed previously published TCR beta repertoires from roughly 630 donors and added high-resolution HLA genotyping to study TCR occurrence patterns. Rather than drawing on any new phenotypic data, the later analysis identified candidate immune exposures from TCR beta sequences and the way those sequences occurred across donors. To decide whether each TCR beta V gene segment behaved as functional or pseudogenic, an earlier analysis of 587 of the donors relied on high-throughput TCR beta sequencing. Alongside the repertoire data, information on donor age, sex, ethnicity and CMV serostatus was compiled. Genome-wide SNP genotypes for about three fifths of the roughly 700 donors were used in a later genetic analysis, which treated that subset as a discovery cohort. Every discovery cohort repertoire had been produced on one sequencing platform. HLA typing included class I and class II loci at four-digit resolution. The number of donors typed differed by locus, with about 629-640 for A, B, C, DRB1 and DQB1, 522 for DQA1, 600 to 610 for DPA1, and approximately 470 for DPB1. Several DR-DQ haplotypes were treated as single units for association and clustering because of strong linkage in the cohort. On average, about 200,000 unique TCR beta nucleotide sequences were sequenced per donor among about 400 genotyped donors of the cohort, with roughly 20% of those sequences being non-productive. Study-wide findings and limitations: Some IMGT-functional V segments, including TRBV6-2 and TRBV6-3, could not be distinguished by the 87-base-pair reads and were therefore excluded. A further reported finding was that TCR beta sequences accurately predicted the HLA-A and HLA-B alleles for most subjects in the first cohort. Roughly uniform sequencing depth across donors was assumed in presence/absence analyses, although this assumption may not hold. Compared with equally common non-associated chains, HLA-associated TCR beta chains in a later analysis were more clonally expanded and had lower generation probabilities. A later analysis found that most CMV-associated TCR beta chains appeared HLA-restricted, with HLA associations seemingly driven largely by CMV exposure. Immune exposure information for the cohort was limited to CMV serostatus. The study gave a list of under 200 TCR beta chains associated with cytomegalovirus. Cytomegalovirus status was reported to be diagnosed by the classifier with high specificity and sensitivity in both the original and validation cohorts. A later analysis found that TCR association rates varied across HLA loci, with DRB1 alleles showing the most associated TCRs and HLA-C alleles the fewest. Because some donors lacked HLA typing at each locus, the association tests relied only on the typed subset. A cluster of highly shared sequence variants was judged likely to be a technical artifact of the sequencing pipeline. Across donors, most TCR sequences were observed very rarely, whereas some public TCRs were present in many individuals. In a later genetic analysis, fewer N-insertions in productive TCRs were reported among donors in an Asian-associated ancestry cluster than the approximately 670-donor mean. According to the authors, the approach could potentially be generalized to other disease states and immunological phenotypes. A later analysis associated around 16,000 TCR beta sequences with specific HLA alleles at a false discovery rate of 0.05. V-gene and J-gene trimming of TCR beta chains was associated with a missense DCLRE1C variant in a later genetic analysis, and the association was replicated in an independent cohort. Correlated functional status among segregating V segments might be attributable to linkage disequilibrium, but an unknown experimental factor could not be ruled out. A later analysis reported that several top co-occurrence clusters appeared linked to parvovirus B19, influenza, CMV and Epstein-Barr virus. The cohort was sequenced for TCR beta chains only, and without alpha or paired-chain data the features that could be detected were limited. The earlier analysis of some 540 of the donors excluded approximately 17 rarely observed V segments, including chromosome 9 orphons, because counts were too low. In vitro tests confirmed that a few of the cytomegalovirus-associated TCR beta chains recognize cytomegalovirus antigens. In an earlier analysis of over 550 of the donors, most TCR beta V segments were observed in productive rearrangements about 87% or about 30% of the time, broadly matching IMGT annotations. When HLA alleles, especially DR and DQ, strongly co-occurred, TCR associations were difficult to assign to individual alleles.

A remark on this clone: Which antigen it targets is not known.

CDR1 and CDR2, looked up from the germline V gene (reference sequence), are MNHNY and SVGAGI. V gives up 0 bases and J gives up 3 bases, and the segment between their germline ends measures 12 bases. Counted from cysteine to phenylalanine, this CDR3 has 16 amino acids. The DNA shown is the 48-base CDR3, in frame from base 1. Library preparation used the immunoSEQ multiplex PCR assay. For the multiplex PCR, a mixture combining 60 forward primers for TCR Vbeta segments and 13 reverse primers for TCR Jbeta segments was used. Amplification of the CDR3 region of rearranged TCR beta genes was performed with a multiplex PCR assay on genomic DNA. The amplified TCR beta libraries were sequenced on the Illumina HiSeq System as 87-base-pair reads. The authors processed their data as follows. A later analysis tallied 70 million to 100 million unique TCR beta chains across the 610 or so repertoires, and around 9.9 million of those chains were shared by two or more donors. Raw reads were error-corrected and collapsed into unique sequences with a nearest-neighbor algorithm that merged closely related sequences to remove PCR and sequencing errors. CDR3 sequences were aligned to IMGT reference sequences to assign V, D and J gene segments. For a sequence to be retained, a match of at least six nucleotides to both a V gene segment and a J gene segment was required. Rearrangements were classified as productive when the CDR3 lacked stop codons and remained in frame with V and J, and all other rearrangements were classified as non-productive. CDR3 was defined according to IMGT convention as the region running from the second conserved V-encoded cysteine to the conserved J-encoded phenylalanine. The earlier analysis of about 610 of the donors excluded any sequence lacking an unambiguous match to a single V gene segment. An earlier analysis of a few hundred of the donors classified V segments as functional when productive rearrangements were above 56.7% and as segregating when the standard deviation between donors was above 5%. A statistical classification framework was developed to diagnose cytomegalovirus status using the catalog of TCR beta chain sequences. V and J gene assignment, in a later analysis, came from comparing TCR nucleotide sequences with IMGT/GENE-DB human TR gene sequences. A later analysis assigned CDR3 sequences and most-parsimonious VDJ recombination scenarios with the TCRdist pipeline. A later analysis defined each TCR beta chain by its CDR3 amino acid sequence plus V-gene family, and excluded reads lacking a unique V-gene family. To address suspected cross-contamination and a sequencing artifact, a later analysis removed some 620 highly shared, low-generation-probability nucleotide sequences. A later analysis calculated a clonal expansion index for each public chain from normalized within-repertoire ranks of inferred template counts. A later analysis computed generation probabilities with a VDJ recombination model fitted to out-of-frame rearrangements, and checked the results against IGoR. In a later analysis, hypergeometric tests were used to score TCR-TCR, TCR-HLA and TCR-CMV co-occurrence, with a repertoire-size bias correction applied to TCR pairs. To estimate false discovery rates, a later analysis permuted the HLA or CMV assignments 20 times. A later analysis grouped co-occurring TCRs with DBSCAN, adding TCRdist sequence similarity when clustering within HLA-allele-positive subsets. Repertoires with fewer than 30,000 or more than 120,000 public chains were left out of co-occurrence clustering, as were a few repertoires with anomalous nucleotide sharing. As stored in TCRdb, this immuneACCESS dataset retains in-frame rearrangements with V and J assigned. A fraction of the clones does not appear; measured against another copy, unresolved V genes explain less than half of the discrepancy, and the remainder lacks a known reason. V, J and clone size are taken as reported in that table, and D and trimming were inferred from the DNA itself. The sample has around 100,000 clones on record. The ten top clones hold around 3.5% of the sample.

The cohort consisted of 670 or so healthy bone marrow donors. At the time of sampling, all cohort members were nominally healthy, though unrecorded immune exposures were likely present. The donor tested CMV seronegative, placing the donor among the 350 or so seronegative members of the cohort. A peripheral blood sample was provided by each donor, and peripheral blood mononuclear cells were used for TCR beta sequencing. The Qiagen DNeasy Blood Extraction Kit was used to extract genomic DNA from the blood cell samples. The receptor was isolated from a man younger than 40 in good health and CMV-seronegative. The chain is assembled from TRBV6-6 and TRBJ1-5, and possibly TRBD1, on 5 matching bases. The sample taken for sequencing was PBMCs. The nucleotide sequence is TGTGCCAGCAGTTACTCGCCGGCGGGGCCCAATCAGCCCCAGCATTTT. Its protein reads: CASSYSPAGPNQPQHF.